This TCR beta chain was profiled in a study of blood T cell repertoires in COVID-19. Study-wide background: COVID-19 samples, acute and convalescent, were from the United States, Italy and Spain. From T cells, B-cell-depleted T cells, or PBMCs came the material, which was cDNA or gDNA.

The CDR3 covers 13 residues. V shed 7 bases and J 6 bases; nucleotides not matched to a gene: 2. Germline V gene sequence: CDR1 SNHLY, CDR2 FYNNEI. In the original analysis: Amplification from reference gene primers served as the basis for estimated nucleated cell counts. TCRdb's copy holds only in-frame clones and misses some; the assay was immunoSEQ multiplex PCR. For V, J and clone size, that table is used; D and trimming come from the DNA. The sample comprises some 110,000 clones, 70% to 85% of which are singletons, and 2% to 3% rests with the top ten. This TCR was recovered from a man aged 50 to 59 with acute or convalescent COVID-19. The chain recombines TRBV2 with TRBJ1-5, with 11 nucleotides matching TRBD1. Sequences were obtained from peripheral blood. For the CDR3, the DNA is TGTGCCAGCAAGGGACAGGGGGTTCAGCCCCAGCATTTT. Translating gives CASKGQGVQPQHF.